This T cell receptor (beta chain) was captured in a study of immune evolution from preneoplasia to lung adenocarcinoma. The CDR3 loop spans 15 amino acids. Per germline, CDR1 MDHEN and CDR2 SYDVKM. With V trimmed by 7 bases and J by 3 bases, 11 bases remained unmatched. Generated by immunoSEQ multiplex PCR, the TCRdb table keeps only in-frame clones and is missing some. The sample comprises some 7,200 clones, around 79% of which are singletons, and roughly 19% rests with the top ten. This chain links TRBV28 with TRBJ2-5, with TRBD1 matching over 7 bases. The sequence came from a person between 65 and 79 years old with lung adenocarcinoma. Specimen: FFPE adjacent normal lung tissue. The CDR3 spells CASNPRQGGKETQYF. CDR3 coding DNA: TGTGCCAGCAATCCTCGACAGGGCGGAAAAGAGACCCAGTACTTC.